A single sample gave rise to the 31 T cell receptor beta chains below, sequenced in a study of cytomegalovirus exposure and HLA in healthy donors. The repertoire was sequenced with immunoSEQ multiplex PCR; TCRdb's copy has only in-frame clones and lacks some. The table records 150,000 to 200,000 clones, roughly 84% of them present only once. The source material was PBMCs. The source is a man younger than 45 in good health and CMV-seropositive.

This chain links TRBV4-2 with TRBJ2-7; D not resolved. There are 16 residues in the CDR3. V was shortened by 3 bases and J by 4 bases, with 19 bases between the two germline ends. The V gene's germline CDR1 is LGHNA and CDR2 YNFKEQ. This CDR3 reads CASSQEPLWRQYEQYF. In nucleotides, the CDR3 is TGTGCCAGCAGCCAGGAACCCCTCTGGCGACAATACGAGCAGTACTTC.

V is TRBV7-6 and J is TRBJ2-2; 9 nucleotides agree with TRBD1. The germline CDR1 and CDR2 sequences are SGHVS and FNYEAQ. Germline trimming cut 2 bases from V and 5 bases from J; bases unmatched to any gene: 12. The CDR3 has 18 amino acids. The chain's CDR3 is CASSLSLGQGGLTGELFF. For the CDR3, the DNA is TGTGCCAGCAGCTTATCCTTGGGACAGGGAGGTTTAACCGGGGAGCTGTTTTTT.

V and J are TRBV15 and TRBJ1-5; D call uncertain. The CDR3 spans 19 residues. V lost 0 bases and J lost 1, with 19 bases in between. CDR1 LNHNV and CDR2 YYDKDF come from the germline V gene (reference sequence). CDR3 residues: CATSRDSFPGMGSNQPQHF. The CDR3 region has the DNA TGTGCCACCAGCAGAGATTCGTTTCCGGGGATGGGGAGCAATCAGCCCCAGCATTTT.

V is TRBV5-1 and J is TRBJ2-7; 15 nucleotides align to TRBD2. Trimming cost V 4 bases and J 2 bases; bases outside gene matches: 7. The V gene's germline CDR1 is SGHRS and CDR2 YFSETQ. The CDR3 is 17 residues long. The CDR3 nucleotides are TGCGCCAGCAGCCCCGGGACTAGCGGGAGGCCAACCTACGAGCAGTACTTC. It specifies CASSPGTSGRPTYEQYF. Supplemented by reference TRBV5-1 and TRBJ2-7, the full variable domain reads KAGVTQTPRYLIKTRGQQVTLSCSPISGHRSVSWYQQTPGQGLQFLFEYFSETQRNKGNFPGRFSGRQFSNSRSEMNVSTLELGDSALYLCASSPGTSGRPTYEQYFGPGTRLTVT.

The chain recombines TRBV5-1 with TRBJ2-1; 8 positions match TRBD2. CDR3 length: 17 residues. J was trimmed by 3 bases and V by 4 bases; bases with no gene match: 12. Per the germline V gene, CDR1 is SGHRS and CDR2 is YFSETQ. This chain's CDR3 is CASSLDRNLAGYNEQFF. The CDR3 DNA reads TGCGCCAGCAGCCTAGACAGGAACCTAGCGGGCTACAATGAGCAGTTCTTC.

The chain is built from TRBV27 and TRBJ1-5; D not resolved. Between the trimmed V and J ends, which lost 5 bases and 0 bases, there was a span of 11 bases. The CDR3 is 15 amino acids. Germline assignment: CDR1 MNHEY and CDR2 SMNVEV (reference sequence). The CDR3 loop reads CASSPIRYSNQPQHF. CDR3 coding DNA: TGTGCCAGCAGTCCTATACGATATAGCAATCAGCCCCAGCATTTT.

The V gene is TRBV9, the J gene TRBJ2-1; 9 bases line up with TRBD1. With 0 bases clipped from V and 9 bases from J, the junction kept 7 bases outside the gene matches. The germline V gene encodes CDR1 SGDLS and CDR2 YYNGEE. The CDR3 length is 15 residues. The chain's CDR3 is CASSVVGTGNGEQFF. CDR3 sequence (DNA): TGTGCCAGCAGCGTAGTGGGGACAGGGAACGGTGAGCAGTTCTTC.

This clone was seen more than once but under ten times. The J gene is TRBJ2-7, the V gene TRBV5-1; the D is unclear. CDR3 size: 13 residues. Germline V CDR1 and CDR2: SGHRS, YFSETQ. Between the trimmed V and J ends, which lost 0 bases and 3 bases, there was a span of 7 bases. CDR3 in DNA: TGCGCCAGCAGCTTGGACATGATCTACGAGCAGTACTTC. Protein: CASSLDMIYEQYF.

The chain is built from TRBV25-1 and TRBJ1-4; D gene unclear. From germline, CDR1 is MGHDK and CDR2 SYGVNS. V was clipped by 6 bases and J by 10 bases, with 15 bases between them. The CDR3 sequence is 13 residues long. CDR3 protein: CASSLVENGKLFF. DNA of the CDR3: TGTGCCAGCAGCCTCGTCGAGAACGGAAAACTGTTTTTT.

CDR3 DNA sequence: TGTGCCAGCAGGAATGGGCTCTCTGGGGCCAACGTCCTGACTTTC. Its protein is CASRNGLSGANVLTF. The genes are TRBV2 and TRBJ2-6; no definite D call. Trimming took 6 bases from V and 0 from J, leaving 9 bases between them. The length of the CDR3 is 15 residues. Looked up from germline, CDR1 is SNHLY and CDR2 is FYNNEI.

This chain joins TRBV11-2 and TRBJ2-7; D is perhaps TRBD2 (5 bases). Trimming cost V 2 bases and J 3 bases, with 8 bases left between them. Per the germline V gene, CDR1 is SGHAT and CDR2 is FQNNGV. The CDR3 is 13 residues long. For the CDR3, the DNA is TGTGCCAGCAGCTTACCCGGGGACTACGAGCAGTACTTC. Its protein product is CASSLPGDYEQYF.

This chain connects TRBV9 to TRBJ2-5; TRBD2 agrees at 11 bases. CDR1 and CDR2 from the germline V gene are SGDLS and YYNGEE. The ends lost 2 bases at V and 5 bases at J; junction bases unmatched: 11. The CDR3 extends over 17 amino acids. The CDR3 DNA is TGTGCCAGCAGCGTTCGGGGAATAGCGGGAGGGCGGGAGACCCAGTACTTC. It codes for CASSVRGIAGGRETQYF.

The chain is built from TRBV5-1 and TRBJ2-7; TRBD1 might be the D (6 bases). Germline loops: CDR1 SGHRS, CDR2 YFSETQ. Trimming shortened V by 5 bases and J by 3 bases, and 6 bases separated the two germline ends. The CDR3 contains 11 residues. This CDR3 reads CASRQGYEQYF. The DNA for the CDR3 is TGCGCCAGCAGACAGGGCTACGAGCAGTACTTC.

This clone was seen a few times. This chain connects TRBV19 to TRBJ2-2, with D maybe TRBD1 (5 bases). The CDR3 is 17 amino acids. CDR1 is LNHDA, CDR2 SQIVND, per germline (reference sequence). V was trimmed by 4 bases and J by 5 bases, leaving 20 bases between them. CDR3 region: CASSRGPDGLETGELFF. CDR3 in DNA: TGTGCCAGTAGTAGGGGCCCCGATGGTCTCGAGACCGGGGAGCTGTTTTTT. The full variable domain, in which reference TRBV19 and TRBJ2-2 provide the parts outside the CDR3, is DGGITQSPKYLFRKEGQNVTLSCEQNLNHDAMYWYRQDPGQGLRLIYYSQIVNDFQKGDIAEGYSVSREKKESFPLTVTSAQKNPTAFYLCASSRGPDGLETGELFFGEGSRLTVL.

The CDR3, as DNA: TGTGCCAGCAGTTACTCGGGGTCCGGGGAAGAGACCCAGTACTTC. Amino acids: CASSYSGSGEETQYF. The chain uses TRBV6-5 and TRBJ2-5; D is possibly TRBD2 (5 bases). With 0 bases removed from V and 3 bases from J, the gap between germline ends came to 11 bases. The CDR3 spans 15 residues. Looked up from germline, CDR1 is MNHEY and CDR2 is SVGAGI.

V is TRBV28 and J is TRBJ1-1; 8 bases agree with TRBD1. Germline CDR1 MDHEN, CDR2 SYDVKM. The CDR3 is 14 residues long. The V and J ends lost 6 bases and 6 bases, in that order; junction bases with no gene match: 9. CDR3 nucleotides: TGTGCCAGCAGCCCAGTAGGACAGGGTCCTGAAGCTTTCTTT. This sequence encodes CASSPVGQGPEAFF.

Worth noting for this clone: Other DNA sequences in this sample translate to the same CDR3. V is TRBV5-4 and J is TRBJ2-7, with D unclear. The CDR3 length is 14 residues. From germline, CDR1 is SGHNT and CDR2 YYREEE (reference sequence). V was clipped by 0 bases and J by 3 bases, with 10 bases between them. The CDR3 spells CASSLAGSSYEQYF. CDR3 coding DNA: TGTGCCAGCAGCTTGGCCGGGTCTAGCTACGAGCAGTACTTC.

The sample holds many counts of this clone. The J gene is TRBJ1-6, the V gene TRBV7-2; 8 positions agree with TRBD1. The CDR3 has 14 residues. CDR1 and CDR2 from the germline V gene are SGHTA and FQGNSA. Germline trimming cut 7 bases from V and 4 bases from J; bases unmatched to any gene: 3. CDR3 in DNA: TGTGCCAGCACCCGGACAGGGTATAATTCACCCCTCCACTTT. It yields the protein CASTRTGYNSPLHF.

The chain employs TRBV30 and TRBJ1-6; no reliable D call. The CDR3 runs 12 residues. From germline, CDR1 is GTSNPN and CDR2 SVGIG (reference sequence). V shed 8 bases and J shed 10 bases, with 15 bases lying between them. CDR3 in DNA: TGTGCCGGAGGGTTCGAACGATCACCCCTCCACTTT. Protein: CAGGFERSPLHF.

In this sample, this clone turned up once. This chain joins TRBV27 and TRBJ2-7; weak D call: TRBD1 (6 bases). The CDR3 has 14 residues. V gave up 3 bases and J gave up 4 bases, with 13 bases separating them. Germline assignment: CDR1 MNHEY and CDR2 SMNVEV (reference sequence). For the CDR3, the DNA is TGTGCCAGCAGTTTCGGGGACAACCGATACGAGCAGTACTTC. This codes for CASSFGDNRYEQYF.

The CDR3 region has the DNA TGTGCCAGCAGCTACCTAGGTTCTGGACTAGCGGGAGTTGGTGAGCAGTTCTTC. Translation gives CASSYLGSGLAGVGEQFF. The chain recombines TRBV7-9 with TRBJ2-1; 13 bases are shared with TRBD2. The V gene's germline CDR1 is SEHNR and CDR2 FQNEAQ (reference sequence). This CDR3 is 18 amino acids long. V lost 4 bases, J lost 9 bases, and 15 bases stayed unmatched.

J is TRBJ1-5 and V is TRBV2, with no clear D. The CDR3 covers 13 residues. Trimming pared 2 bases from V and 8 bases from J, leaving 10 bases between. CDR1 and CDR2 from the germline V gene are SNHLY and FYNNEI. The CDR3 loop is CASSELSGKPQHF. CDR3 nucleotides: TGTGCCAGCAGTGAATTATCGGGGAAGCCCCAGCATTTT. The full variable domain, completed using reference TRBV2 and TRBJ1-5, is EPEVTQTPSHQVTQMGQEVILRCVPISNHLYFYWYRQILGQKVEFLVSFYNNEISEKSEIFDDQFSVERPDGSNFTLKIRSTKLEDSAMYFCASSELSGKPQHFGDGTRLSIL.

CDR3 sequence: CAIRPREGGDIQYF. The CDR3 region has the DNA TGTGCCATCAGGCCACGGGAGGGAGGAGACATTCAGTACTTC. This chain joins TRBV10-3 and TRBJ2-4; the match to TRBD2 covers 8 bases. With V trimmed by 6 bases and J by 8 bases, 9 bases remained unmatched. Germline V lookup: CDR1 ENHRY, CDR2 SYGVKD. This CDR3 spans 14 amino acids.

The chain joins TRBV30 to TRBJ2-1; D remains unclear. Trimming took 1 base from V and 2 from J, leaving 9 bases between them. The CDR3 contains 14 residues. CDR1 and CDR2 (germline): GTSNPN, SVGIG (reference sequence). The CDR3, as DNA: TGTGCCTGGAGTGGCGAAAGAACCTACAATGAGCAGTTCTTC. Protein sequence: CAWSGERTYNEQFF.

V gene TRBV9 combines with J gene TRBJ2-5; no reliable D call. V was trimmed by 1 base and J by 2 bases, leaving 9 bases between them. The CDR3 runs to 14 residues. Germline CDR1 and CDR2: SGDLS and YYNGEE. The CDR3 loop reads CASSVSAKQETQYF. CDR3 coding DNA: TGTGCCAGCAGCGTATCAGCGAAACAAGAGACCCAGTACTTC.

The rearrangement uses TRBV4-2 and TRBJ1-5, with no clear D. CDR3 length equals 13 residues. Germline V gives CDR1 LGHNA, CDR2 YNFKEQ. Trimming shortened V by 1 base and J by 4 bases, and 5 bases separated the two germline ends. Here the CDR3 DNA reads TGTGCCAGCAGCCAAGCCGTGAATCAGCCCCAGCATTTT. Protein sequence: CASSQAVNQPQHF.

The rearrangement uses TRBV2 and TRBJ1-2, with D perhaps matching TRBD1 (6 bases). V lost 4 bases, J lost 8 bases, and 14 bases lay in between. The CDR3 consists of 13 residues. Germline CDR1 reads SNHLY; CDR2 reads FYNNEI. CDR3 residues: CASSVRQVQGYTF. The CDR3 bases are TGTGCCAGCAGTGTCCGACAGGTTCAAGGCTACACCTTC.

V is TRBV7-2 and J is TRBJ1-4; D perhaps matches TRBD1 (5 bases). Germline V gene data show CDR1 as SGHTA and CDR2 as FQGNSA. The CDR3 consists of 13 residues. V lost 2 bases, J lost 6 bases, and 7 bases lay in between. CDR3 bases: TGTGCCAGCAGCTTACAGGGCGATGAAAAACTGTTTTTT. Translating gives CASSLQGDEKLFF.

V and J are TRBV7-9 and TRBJ2-7; 7 nucleotides align to TRBD2. Per the germline V gene, CDR1 is SEHNR and CDR2 is FQNEAQ (reference sequence). J gave up 5 bases and V 5 bases, and 9 bases lay outside the gene matches. The CDR3 extends over 14 amino acids. This CDR3 is CASSREGPGDEQYF. The CDR3 DNA reads TGTGCCAGCAGCAGGGAGGGCCCAGGTGACGAGCAGTACTTC. Variable domain in full (rest from reference TRBV7-9 and TRBJ2-7): DTGVSQNPRHKITKRGQNVTFRCDPISEHNRLYWYRQTLGQGPEFLTYFQNEAQLEKSRLLSDRFSAERPKGSFSTLEIQRTEQGDSAMYLCASSREGPGDEQYFGPGTRLTVT.

The chain carries TRBV5-6 and TRBJ1-2, with 12 positions matching TRBD1. After removal of 0 bases from V and 4 bases from J, the junction contained 4 bases not matched to a gene. Germline V CDR1 and CDR2: SGHDT, YYEEEE. The CDR3 runs 16 residues. The CDR3 sequence: CASSLGPGQGAYGYTF. In nucleotides, the CDR3 is TGTGCCAGCAGCTTGGGGCCGGGACAGGGGGCCTATGGCTACACCTTC. Full variable domain (rest looked up from reference TRBV5-6 and TRBJ1-2): DAGVTQSPTHLIKTRGQQVTLRCSPKSGHDTVSWYQQALGQGPQFIFQYYEEEERQRGNFPDRFSGHQFPNYSSELNVNALLLGDSALYLCASSLGPGQGAYGYTFGSGTRLTVV.

The chain employs TRBV5-4 and TRBJ1-1; D call uncertain. Germline V gene lookup returns CDR1 SGHNT and CDR2 YYREEE (reference sequence). The CDR3 has 13 amino acids. Trimming left V 4 bases short and J 1 base short, with 8 bases between. For the CDR3, the DNA is TGTGCCAGCAGCCTCGGAGGGAACACTGAAGCTTTCTTT. Translated: CASSLGGNTEAFF.